This T cell receptor (beta chain) was profiled in a study of blood T cell repertoires in COVID-19. Study background: Material from acute and convalescent COVID-19 was sourced from the United States, Italy and Spain. Nucleic acid was either cDNA or gDNA, and it came from T cells, B-cell-depleted T cells, or PBMCs.

This clone was detected only once. Original methodology: Scientists estimated how many nucleated cells there were by amplifying reference gene primers. Sequencing was performed with immunoSEQ multiplex PCR; in TCRdb, only in-frame clones are kept and a portion is missing. The DNA was the basis for D and trimming; V, J and clone size are from that table. This table holds about 300,000 clones, 83% found once. Looked up from germline, CDR1 is LGHNA and CDR2 is YNFKEQ. Trimming at V came to 0 bases and at J to 6 bases, leaving 10 bases not matched to a gene. The CDR3 runs to 16 residues. The sequencing input was peripheral blood. The chain carries TRBV4-2 and TRBJ1-2; 7 nucleotides line up with TRBD1. The receptor was derived from a woman aged 45-65 years with acute or convalescent COVID-19. CDR3 DNA: TGTGCCAGCAGCCAAGATTACCCGGGACAGCCCCATGGCTACACCTTC. Amino acid sequence: CASSQDYPGQPHGYTF.